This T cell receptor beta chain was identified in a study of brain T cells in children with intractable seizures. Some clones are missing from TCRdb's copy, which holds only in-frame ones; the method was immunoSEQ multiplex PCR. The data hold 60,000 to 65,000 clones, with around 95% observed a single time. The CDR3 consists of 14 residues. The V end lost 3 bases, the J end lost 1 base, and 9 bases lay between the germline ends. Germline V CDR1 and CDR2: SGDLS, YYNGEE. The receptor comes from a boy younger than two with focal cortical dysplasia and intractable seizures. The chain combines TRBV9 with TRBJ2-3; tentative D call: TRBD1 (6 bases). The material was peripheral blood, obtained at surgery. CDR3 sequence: CASSEQGGTDTQYF. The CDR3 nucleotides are TGTGCCAGCAGCGAACAGGGAGGCACAGATACGCAGTATTTT.